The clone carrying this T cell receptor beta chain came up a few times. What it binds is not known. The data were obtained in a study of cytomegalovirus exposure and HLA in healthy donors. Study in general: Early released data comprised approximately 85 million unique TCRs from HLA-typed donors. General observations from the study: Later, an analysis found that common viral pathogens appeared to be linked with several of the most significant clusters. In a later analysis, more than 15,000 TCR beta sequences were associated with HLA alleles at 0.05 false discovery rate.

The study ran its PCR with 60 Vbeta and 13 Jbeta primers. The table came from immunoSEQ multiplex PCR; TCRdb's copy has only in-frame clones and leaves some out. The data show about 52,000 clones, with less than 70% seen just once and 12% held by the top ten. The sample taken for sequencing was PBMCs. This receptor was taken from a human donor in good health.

As DNA, the CDR3 is TGTGCCAGCAGTTCAAGACCCCAGGACACTGAAGCTTTCTTT. Translating it yields CASSSRPQDTEAFF. The chain uses TRBV6-6 and TRBJ1-1; D is ambiguous. Germline V gene data show CDR1 as MNHNY and CDR2 as SVGAGI (reference sequence). Trimming removed 4 bases from V and 3 bases from J, with 12 bases in between. This CDR3 region has 14 residues.